This TCR beta chain is drawn from a study of human T cells and chemical hapten exposure. Study information: The study patch tested 0.01% DPC on the upper back and read results at 6 days.

TCRdb ran MiXCR on the RACE reads and lists one entry per CDR3 protein. The table lists 150,000 to 200,000 distinct CDR3 sequences, about a quarter of them singletons. There are 16 residues in the CDR3. The ends were cut back, 6 bases at V and 0 bases at J, with 14 bases in the middle. Time point described: patch test 3, about 24 weeks after DPC sensitization. Described treatment: therapeutic diphenylcyclopropenone sensitization with weekly scalp DPC. This sample comprised whole blood, obtained in connection with sensitization to the hapten diphenylcyclopropenone (DPC). The chain carries TRBV23-1 and TRBJ2-2; no clear D. TRBV23-1 qualifies as an ORF whose function is uncertain. The TCR comes from a woman aged 18-29 years with alopecia areata. Some clones in this sample may be carry-over from other donors' samples. For the CDR3, the DNA is TGCGCCAGCAGCGGCAACGAGGCTTCGAACACCGGGGAGCTGTTTTTT. Translated, it gives CASSGNEASNTGELFF.